One sample yielded the 23 T cell receptor beta chains listed below, sequenced in a study of spatial heterogeneity in lung cancer. TCRdb reanalysed the 5' RACE reads using MiXCR and keeps one entry per CDR3 protein. The sample lists 30,000 to 40,000 distinct CDR3 sequences, approximately 3.1% occurring once. As for time point: sample taken at primary tumor resection. The specimen was normal lung tissue next to the tumor, collected at surgery. These receptors originate from a male donor with early-stage non-small cell lung cancer.

The sample holds a few counts of this clonotype. This chain joins TRBV20-1 and TRBJ2-7; TRBD2 aligns across 8 bases. Germline V gives CDR1 DFQATT, CDR2 SNEGSKA (reference sequence). The ends lost 6 bases at V and 6 bases at J; junction bases unmatched: 16. The CDR3 covers 15 residues. In DNA, the CDR3 is TGCAGTGCCCCCGGGGGGGAACTTCTTTTGGGCGAGCAGTACTTC. Residues: CSAPGGELLLGEQYF.

This clonotype was seen many times. The chain employs TRBV20-1 and TRBJ1-6; 9 bases agree with TRBD1. CDR3 length: 14 residues. Germline assignment: CDR1 DFQATT and CDR2 SNEGSKA (reference sequence). V dropped 6 bases and J dropped 11; count of bases not matched to a gene: 11. The CDR3 reads CSASTGTGLPPLHF. In DNA form, the CDR3 reads TGCAGTGCAAGTACCGGGACAGGGTTGCCACCCCTCCACTTT.

Many counts were recorded for this clonotype. This chain links TRBV3-1 with TRBJ2-3, with 13 bases lining up with TRBD2. Trimming at V came to 4 bases and at J to 3 bases, leaving 7 bases not matched to a gene. From germline, CDR1 is LGHDT and CDR2 YNNKEL (reference sequence). The CDR3 covers 17 residues. The CDR3 loop reads CASSLRTSGSETDTQYF. The CDR3 nucleotides are TGTGCCAGCAGCCTAAGGACTAGCGGGAGTGAGACAGATACGCAGTATTTT.

The J gene is TRBJ2-3, the V gene TRBV20-1; D uncertain. Trimming removed 4 bases at V and 3 bases at J, with 2 bases between. The CDR3 runs to 10 residues. Per germline, CDR1 DFQATT and CDR2 SNEGSKA (reference sequence). The CDR3 spells CSAITDTQYF. The DNA of the CDR3 is TGCAGTGCTATTACAGATACGCAGTATTTT.

This clonotype was recorded many times. J is TRBJ1-2 and V is TRBV28; unclear D gene. Trimming stripped 2 bases from V and 7 bases from J, with 5 bases between. CDR1 is MDHEN and CDR2 is SYDVKM in the germline V gene. CDR3 length equals 11 residues. The DNA of the CDR3 is TGTGCCAGCAGTTTACGGTTTGGCTACACCTTC. Its translation: CASSLRFGYTF.

This chain links TRBV3-1 with TRBJ2-5; D may be TRBD2 (5 bases). CDR3 size: 15 residues. Deletions cut 0 bases from V and 3 bases from J, with 11 bases between. Germline lookup yields CDR1 LGHDT and CDR2 YNNKEL (reference sequence). As DNA, the CDR3 is TGTGCCAGCAGCCAAGATCAGCGGCTAGAAGAGACCCAGTACTTC. Translated: CASSQDQRLEETQYF.

At least ten counts were recorded for this clonotype. V usage is TRBV6-2 or TRBV6-3 and J usage is TRBJ1-1; D is unclear. V was clipped by 6 bases and J by 3 bases, with 14 bases between them. The CDR3 spans 14 residues. Germline V gives CDR1 MNHEY, CDR2 SVGEGT. This CDR3 reads CASSDLQGYTEAFF. The CDR3, as DNA: TGTGCCAGCAGCGACTTACAAGGCTACACTGAAGCTTTCTTT.

This clonotype was counted at least ten times. The chain combines TRBV12-3 or TRBV12-4 with TRBJ2-4; TRBD1 aligns across 8 bases. The V gene end was trimmed by 6 bases and the J gene end by 8 bases; junction bases not matched to a gene: 15. This CDR3 has 16 residues. The CDR3 DNA reads TGTGCCAGCAGCTTTACAGGGGGAGGAGGGCAGGACATTCAGTACTTC. Protein sequence: CASSFTGGGGQDIQYF.

Comments on this clonotype: A much larger clone lies a single base off, so this may be a read error. The rearrangement links TRBV6-1 to TRBJ1-2; 7 bases are shared with TRBD1. Losses at the gene ends were 3 bases for V and 13 bases for J; bases not matched to a gene: 11. The CDR3 runs 13 residues. CDR1 and CDR2 from the germline V gene are MNHNS and SASEGT. Written as DNA, the CDR3 is TGTGCCAGCAGTGAGCGGGACAGACTAGCCTGCACCTTC. This codes for CASSERDRLACTF.

This clonotype was seen repeatedly, ten times or more. This chain joins TRBV7-6 and TRBJ2-7; 10 bases line up with TRBD2. V shed 5 bases, J shed 6 bases, and the junction held 7 bases outside the gene matches. Germline assignment: CDR1 SGHVS and CDR2 FNYEAQ. CDR3 length: 14 amino acids. For the CDR3, the DNA is TGTGCCAGCAGCGCTCTAGCGGGAGCGACCGAGCAGTACTTC. It codes for CASSALAGATEQYF.

Many counts were recorded for this clonotype. Here the CDR3 DNA reads TGCAGTGCTAGAGTGGGGGGTACAGATACGCAGTATTTT. Translation gives CSARVGGTDTQYF. The gene calls are TRBV20-1 and TRBJ2-3; perhaps TRBD2 as D (6 bases). The CDR3 runs to 13 residues. Germline-derived CDR1 and CDR2 are DFQATT and SNEGSKA (reference sequence). Between the trimmed V and J ends, which lost 1 base and 3 bases, there was a span of 8 bases.

This clonotype was counted at least ten times. The chain couples TRBV29-1 to TRBJ2-1; the match to TRBD2 covers 7 bases. CDR3 size: 13 residues. V was pared by 4 bases and J by 2 bases, with 2 bases of the junction left unmatched. In germline, CDR1 is SQVTM, CDR2 ANQGSEA. The CDR3 DNA follows: TGCAGCGTTGGCGGGAGCACCTACAATGAGCAGTTCTTC. This translates into CSVGGSTYNEQFF.

This clonotype has at least ten counts. This chain links TRBV29-1 with TRBJ2-3; D perhaps matches TRBD2 (5 bases). CDR1 and CDR2 from the germline V gene are SQVTM and ANQGSEA. The CDR3 extends over 14 amino acids. V lost 6 bases, J lost 2 bases, and 15 bases lay in between. The chain's CDR3 is CSVGAGSPTDTQYF. The CDR3 coding sequence is TGCAGCGTGGGTGCGGGTAGTCCCACAGATACGCAGTATTTT.

At least ten counts were recorded for this clonotype. Here the CDR3 DNA reads TGTGCCAGCACCCGACTAGTGACAGATACGCAGTATTTT. Translated, it gives CASTRLVTDTQYF. The chain uses TRBV12-3 or TRBV12-4 and TRBJ2-3, with D perhaps TRBD2 (6 bases). The CDR3 totals 13 residues. With 7 bases removed from V and 3 bases from J, the gap between germline ends came to 11 bases.

This clonotype appeared many times. The chain is built from TRBV5-1 and TRBJ1-4, with D possibly matching TRBD1 (5 bases). CDR3 size: 14 residues. The germline V gene has CDR1 SGHRS and CDR2 YFSETQ. Trimming removed 5 bases at V and 5 bases at J, with 13 bases between. This chain's CDR3 is CASREGQGNEKLFF. The CDR3 bases are TGCGCCAGCAGGGAAGGTCAGGGAAATGAAAAACTGTTTTTT.

This clonotype was seen repeatedly, ten times or more. The chain links TRBV4-1 to TRBJ2-7; 7 bases line up with TRBD1. In germline, CDR1 is MGHRA, CDR2 YSYEKL. V shed 6 bases, J shed 3 bases, and the junction held 8 bases outside the gene matches. The CDR3 runs to 14 residues. The CDR3 is CASSLQGLGYEQYF. The CDR3 region has the DNA TGCGCCAGCAGTCTACAGGGGTTGGGCTACGAGCAGTACTTC.

This clonotype was counted at least ten times. CDR3 region: CASSQPRQGDVNEQFF. The CDR3 bases are TGCGCCAGCAGCCAACCTCGACAGGGGGATGTTAATGAGCAGTTCTTC. The chain joins TRBV5-1 to TRBJ2-1, with TRBD1 matching 9 bases. The V segment lost 4 bases and the J segment 7 bases; nucleotides outside the gene matches: 12. The CDR3 totals 16 residues. Looked up from germline, CDR1 is SGHRS and CDR2 is YFSETQ. The variable domain in full, completed from reference TRBV5-1 and TRBJ2-1, reads KAGVTQTPRYLIKTRGQQVTLSCSPISGHRSVSWYQQTPGQGLQFLFEYFSETQRNKGNFPGRFSGRQFSNSRSEMNVSTLELGDSALYLCASSQPRQGDVNEQFFGPGTRLTVL.

The table lists this clonotype with many counts. This sequence joins TRBV28 and TRBJ1-4; D remains ambiguous. The V end lost 2 bases, the J end lost 0 bases, and 4 bases lay between the germline ends. The CDR3 is made up of 14 amino acids. Germline lookup yields CDR1 MDHEN and CDR2 SYDVKM. The CDR3 sequence is CASSLQATNEKLFF. Here the CDR3 DNA reads TGTGCCAGCAGTTTACAGGCAACTAATGAAAAACTGTTTTTT.

This clonotype is judged medium-sized. The V gene is TRBV7-9, the J gene TRBJ2-6; no clear D. Between the trimmed V and J ends, which lost 1 base and 2 bases, there was a span of 3 bases. Per germline, CDR1 SEHNR and CDR2 FQNEAQ (reference sequence). The CDR3 sequence is 14 residues long. The CDR3 region has the DNA TGTGCCAGCAGCTTAGTTCCTGGGGCCAACGTCCTGACTTTC. This encodes CASSLVPGANVLTF.

This clonotype has at least ten counts. This rearrangement joins TRBV4-2 to TRBJ2-5; 8 positions match TRBD1. CDR3 length: 18 residues. With V trimmed by 0 bases and J by 0 bases, 9 bases remained unmatched. Germline V lookup: CDR1 LGHNA, CDR2 YNFKEQ. CDR3 sequence reads: CASSQDLRQGRYQETQYF. The CDR3 nucleotides are TGTGCCAGCAGCCAAGACCTAAGACAGGGGCGGTACCAAGAGACCCAGTACTTC.

In its sample, this clonotype was seen many times. The chain uses TRBV18 and TRBJ1-2, with 7 bases identical to TRBD1. Trimming cost V 3 bases and J 8 bases; bases outside gene matches: 6. This CDR3 has 13 amino acids. CDR1 and CDR2 (germline): KGHSH, LQKENI. CDR3 protein: CASSPDRDRGYTF. The CDR3 region has the DNA TGTGCCAGCTCACCTGACAGGGACAGAGGCTACACCTTC.

The chain couples TRBV3-1 to TRBJ2-7; 9 bases fit TRBD2. From germline, CDR1 is LGHDT and CDR2 YNNKEL (reference sequence). The CDR3 consists of 16 residues. V lost 1 base and J lost 4; bases outside the gene matches: 8. The CDR3 reads CASSQVPAGGPYEQYF. The CDR3 DNA sequence: TGTGCCAGCAGCCAAGTTCCGGCGGGGGGGCCGTACGAGCAGTACTTC.

In this sample, this clonotype turned up many times. V usage is TRBV12-3 or TRBV12-4 and J usage is TRBJ2-3; the D is unclear. The CDR3 runs to 11 residues. V lost 3 bases to trimming and J lost 2 bases, with 0 bases between them. The CDR3 here is CASSFTDTQYF. The CDR3 nucleotides read TGTGCCAGCAGTTTCACAGATACGCAGTATTTT.